This T cell receptor beta chain was captured by sequencing in a study of blood T cell repertoires in COVID-19. Study-level background: COVID-19 samples, acute and convalescent, were from the United States, Italy and Spain. PBMCs, B-cell-depleted T cells, or T cells provided the cDNA or gDNA that made up the material.

Methods used by the authors: Amplification of reference gene primers provided the estimated nucleated cell counts. Method: immunoSEQ multiplex PCR; TCRdb's copy keeps in-frame clones and lacks some. The V and J calls and clone size are taken from that table; D and trimming were inferred from the DNA. The sample has about 180,000 clones, around 82% seen once; the top ten hold less than 15%. The CDR3 totals 16 residues. The germline V and J ends were trimmed by 2 bases and 7 bases, with 15 bases remaining between them. Germline V lookup: CDR1 MDHEN, CDR2 SYDVKM. This clone has more than one count but fewer than ten.

Sample: peripheral blood. The genes are TRBV28 and TRBJ1-6; weak D call: TRBD1 (5 bases). This TCR derives from a man between 18 and 35 years old with active or convalescent COVID-19. The CDR3, as DNA: TGTGCCAGCAGTTTAGTCGTAATCCGGGGGAATTCACCCCTCCACTTT. Amino acids: CASSLVVIRGNSPLHF.